This section outlines one T cell receptor (beta chain) sequence together with its context. The record originates from a study of blood T cell repertoires in COVID-19. Study overall: PBMCs, B-cell-depleted T cells, or T cells were the source of the cDNA or gDNA that made up the material.

The germline V and J ends were trimmed by 6 bases and 2 bases, with 13 bases remaining between them. Germline V CDR1 and CDR2: ENHRY, SYGVKD. This CDR3 has 14 amino acids. In the authors' methods: Nucleated cell counts were estimated from reference gene primer amplification. The table came from immunoSEQ multiplex PCR; TCRdb's copy has only in-frame clones and leaves some out. V and J calls and clone size are as listed in that table; D and trimming were resolved from the DNA. This table holds approximately 320,000 clones, over 80% found once. Which cohort a participant joined came from the clinical history participants gave. Donors of Cohort 3 who recovered were those that had two negative PCRs, clearance, or symptom resolution.

The sequencing sample was made of PBMCs or T cells enriched from blood (not recorded which). The origin of this receptor is a woman aged 18-29 years who had recovered from COVID-19. This rearrangement joins TRBV10-3 to TRBJ2-5; D might be TRBD1 (6 bases). CDR3 amino acids: CAISQTGRQETQYF. The DNA of the CDR3 is TGTGCCATCAGCCAGACAGGCCGTCAAGAGACCCAGTACTTC.